Listed here are 21 T cell receptor beta chains from one sample, sequenced in a study of blood T cell repertoires in COVID-19. TCRdb's table, derived via immunoSEQ multiplex PCR, lists solely in-frame clones and lacks some. The repertoire has about 100,000 clones, 85% to 95% of them found once; the top ten carry around 1.3%. The sample comprised peripheral blood. These receptors all stem from a woman aged 25 to 45 with acute or convalescent COVID-19.

The J gene is TRBJ2-5, the V gene TRBV3-1 (or the pseudogene TRBV3-2), with D possibly being TRBD2 (7 bases). This CDR3 spans 16 amino acids. Germline V gene data show CDR1 as LGHDT and CDR2 as YNNKEL (reference sequence). V lost 5 bases to trimming and J lost 2 bases, with 18 bases between them. The CDR3 loop reads CASSSTWGGPQETQYF. The CDR3 nucleotides read TGTGCCAGCAGCTCGACGTGGGGGGGCCCTCAAGAGACCCAGTACTTC.

The chain combines TRBV4-3 with TRBJ1-1, with TRBD1 as a possible D gene (6 bases). Germline V gene sequence: CDR1 LGHNA, CDR2 YSLEER. Trimming cost V 1 base and J 5 bases, with 17 bases left between them. The CDR3 sequence is 16 residues long. The CDR3 nucleotides read TGCGCCAGCAGCCAAGCAAACAGGGTCCTCGGGACTGAAGCTTTCTTT. Amino acids: CASSQANRVLGTEAFF.

This clone came up once. This chain links TRBV13 with TRBJ2-7; D is unresolved. Between the trimmed V and J ends, which lost 3 bases and 7 bases, there was a span of 10 bases. In germline, CDR1 is PRHDT, CDR2 FYEKMQ (reference sequence). The CDR3 is 12 amino acids. The CDR3 DNA is TGTGCCAGCAGCTTCTCAAATGCGGAGCAGTACTTC. This encodes CASSFSNAEQYF.

This clone was recorded a few times. The chain employs TRBV2 and TRBJ2-3, with a weak D call TRBD2 (6 bases). The CDR3 consists of 14 residues. Germline CDR1 SNHLY, CDR2 FYNNEI. Trimming left V 1 base short and J 12 bases short, with 17 bases between. CDR3 in amino acids: CASSEVRLDRNQYF. In DNA, the CDR3 is TGTGCCAGCAGTGAAGTGAGACTAGACCGTAACCAGTATTTT.

As DNA, the CDR3 is TGTGCCAGCAGTCCGAGATATGTCCGGCGGGACCGGGGCGATGAGCAGTTCTTC. Translating it yields CASSPRYVRRDRGDEQFF. This chain joins TRBV28 and TRBJ2-1; perhaps TRBD2 as D (6 bases). Trimming removed 5 bases at V and 8 bases at J, with 28 bases between. Germline V gene sequence: CDR1 MDHEN, CDR2 SYDVKM. The CDR3 loop spans 18 amino acids. Drawing the rest from reference TRBV28 and TRBJ2-1, the complete variable domain is DVKVTQSSRYLVKRTGEKVFLECVQDMDHENMFWYRQDPGLGLRLIYFSYDVKMKEKGDIPEGYSVSREKKERFSLILESASTNQTSMYLCASSPRYVRRDRGDEQFFGPGTRLTVL.

The CDR3 DNA reads as TGCGCCAGCAGCCAGAGGGGACAACCCAGCTCTGGAAACACCATATATTTT. Its protein is CASSQRGQPSSGNTIYF. The chain employs TRBV4-1 and TRBJ1-3, with D possibly matching TRBD1 (6 bases). Germline CDR1 reads MGHRA; CDR2 reads YSYEKL. The V end was cut by 3 bases, the J end by 0 bases, with 15 bases between. The CDR3 runs to 17 residues.

V and J are TRBV7-9 and TRBJ1-3, with 9 bases lining up with TRBD1. Unmatched junction bases numbered 13, after V lost 7 bases and J lost 0 bases. Germline CDR1 is SEHNR and CDR2 is FQNEAQ (reference sequence). The length of the CDR3 is 18 residues. The CDR3 spells CASNLGQGPLSSGNTIYF. The CDR3 DNA sequence: TGTGCCAGCAACCTCGGACAGGGGCCCTTAAGCTCTGGAAACACCATATATTTT.

This chain links TRBV6-5 with TRBJ2-1; 8 bases line up with TRBD2. Per germline, CDR1 MNHEY and CDR2 SVGAGI. V was clipped by 5 bases and J by 7 bases; unmatched bases: 10. This CDR3 spans 15 amino acids. DNA of the CDR3: TGTGCCAGCAGTACCCCCGGGACTAGTATGAATGAGCAGTTCTTC. Encoded protein: CASSTPGTSMNEQFF.

V and J are TRBV2 and TRBJ2-1, with a possible D match to TRBD2 (6 bases). Germline lookup yields CDR1 SNHLY and CDR2 FYNNEI. The CDR3 extends over 12 amino acids. Between the trimmed V and J ends, which lost 8 bases and 5 bases, there was a span of 10 bases. CDR3 protein: CASGGLNNEQFF. The CDR3 DNA is TGTGCCAGCGGGGGACTGAACAATGAGCAGTTCTTC.

The chain carries TRBV9 and TRBJ1-2, with D possibly TRBD1 on 6 matching bases. V gave up 4 bases and J gave up 2 bases, with 12 bases separating them. The length of the CDR3 is 14 residues. The V gene's germline CDR1 is SGDLS and CDR2 YYNGEE. CDR3 sequence reads: CASSPLQGNYGYTF. In DNA form, the CDR3 reads TGTGCCAGCAGCCCACTCCAGGGGAACTATGGCTACACCTTC.

The gene calls are TRBV5-6 and TRBJ1-5; no clear D. Trimming left V 0 bases short and J 5 bases short, with 15 bases between. Per germline, CDR1 SGHDT and CDR2 YYEEEE. The CDR3 consists of 16 residues. CDR3 nucleotides: TGTGCCAGCAGCTTGGGTGCCCTAAAGCAGGATCAGCCCCAGCATTTT. Translation gives CASSLGALKQDQPQHF.

This clone was seen just once. The chain is built from TRBV2 and TRBJ2-1, with 7 positions matching TRBD1. The CDR3 has 15 amino acids. Trimming at V came to 7 bases and at J to 1 base, leaving 7 bases not matched to a gene. Germline V gene sequence: CDR1 SNHLY, CDR2 FYNNEI. The CDR3 loop reads CASIRTGISYNEQFF. The CDR3 coding sequence is TGTGCCAGCATTAGGACAGGTATTTCCTACAATGAGCAGTTCTTC.

This rearrangement joins TRBV28 to TRBJ1-2; 8 nucleotides match TRBD1. The V gene's germline CDR1 is MDHEN and CDR2 SYDVKM. The length of the CDR3 is 14 residues. V shed 2 bases and J 8 bases; nucleotides not matched to a gene: 7. CDR3 nucleotides: TGTGCCAGCAGTTTACAGCAGGGGGCTGGAGGCTACACCTTC. This translates into CASSLQQGAGGYTF.

This clone was seen a single time. The chain joins TRBV19 to TRBJ1-1; D perhaps matches TRBD1 (5 bases). This CDR3 is built from 14 residues. Per germline, CDR1 LNHDA and CDR2 SQIVND (reference sequence). Trimming removed 3 bases at V and 4 bases at J, with 12 bases between. CDR3 DNA: TGTGCCAGTAGTATTGGGGGGGGGAGCACTGAAGCTTTCTTT. As protein: CASSIGGGSTEAFF. Using reference TRBV19 and TRBJ1-1 for the parts outside the CDR3, the full variable domain is DGGITQSPKYLFRKEGQNVTLSCEQNLNHDAMYWYRQDPGQGLRLIYYSQIVNDFQKGDIAEGYSVSREKKESFPLTVTSAQKNPTAFYLCASSIGGGSTEAFFGQGTRLTVV.

The chain has TRBV5-5 and TRBJ1-6; the D gene is possibly TRBD1 (6 bases). CDR1 is SGHKS and CDR2 is YYEKEE in the germline V gene (reference sequence). The CDR3 has 16 residues. The ends were cut back, 5 bases at V and 6 bases at J, with 18 bases in the middle. The CDR3 loop reads CASRPGAGEGNSPLHF. CDR3 DNA: TGTGCCAGCAGACCCGGGGCAGGGGAAGGTAATTCACCCCTCCACTTT.

This clone was seen just once. This chain joins TRBV18 and TRBJ1-4; 8 bases are shared with TRBD1. V dropped 3 bases and J dropped 7; count of bases not matched to a gene: 16. The CDR3 spans 18 residues. In germline, CDR1 is KGHSH, CDR2 LQKENI. CDR3 residues: CASSPEGLGDRSSEKLFF. In DNA form, the CDR3 reads TGTGCCAGCTCACCGGAGGGTCTTGGGGACAGGTCGAGTGAAAAACTGTTTTTT.

The V gene is TRBV21-1, the J gene TRBJ1-1; the table names TRBD1, a call not compared with the DNA. TRBV21-1 is labeled a pseudogene. This CDR3 spans 16 amino acids. This CDR3 is CASSTQPGQGNTEAFF. The CDR3 nucleotides are TGTGCCAGCAGCACCCAACCGGGACAGGGGAACACTGAAGCTTTCTTT.

The chain has TRBV7-6 and TRBJ2-1, with 13 bases matching TRBD2. Germline lookup yields CDR1 SGHVS and CDR2 FNYEAQ. V gave up 5 bases and J gave up 8 bases; unmatched junction bases: 15. This CDR3 spans 18 amino acids. In DNA form, the CDR3 reads TGTGCCAGCAGCCCACAACTAGCGGGGGGGCTAGTCCCCTATGAGCAGTTCTTC. The encoded protein is CASSPQLAGGLVPYEQFF.

CDR3 loop: CATGQPATINYGYTF. The CDR3 coding sequence is TGTGCCACTGGACAACCGGCCACAATTAACTATGGCTACACCTTC. This chain links TRBV10-3 with TRBJ1-2; TRBD1 might be the D (5 bases). This CDR3 contains 15 residues. The V and J ends lost 10 bases and 1 base respectively, with 19 bases between them. The germline V gene has CDR1 ENHRY and CDR2 SYGVKD.

J is TRBJ1-6 and V is TRBV19, with D possibly TRBD1 on 6 matching bases. Trimming left V 5 bases short and J 10 bases short, with 15 bases between. The CDR3 is 14 amino acids. Germline assignment: CDR1 LNHDA and CDR2 SQIVND (reference sequence). The CDR3 region has the DNA TGTGCCAGTAGTCCGAACAGGGTACGGTCACCCCTCCACTTT. Its protein is CASSPNRVRSPLHF. Complete variable domain (other parts from reference TRBV19 and TRBJ1-6): DGGITQSPKYLFRKEGQNVTLSCEQNLNHDAMYWYRQDPGQGLRLIYYSQIVNDFQKGDIAEGYSVSREKKESFPLTVTSAQKNPTAFYLCASSPNRVRSPLHFGNGTRLTVT.

CDR3 residues: CASSPQRTVRSSYNSPLHF. For the CDR3, the DNA is TGTGCCAGCAGCCCCCAGCGGACAGTTCGGAGCTCCTATAATTCACCCCTCCACTTT. The chain has TRBV3-1 (or the pseudogene TRBV3-2) and TRBJ1-6; the D gene is possibly TRBD1 (6 bases). The CDR3 has 19 residues. CDR1 and CDR2 from the germline V gene are LGHDT and YNNKEL (reference sequence). Trimming cost V 4 bases and J 0 bases, with 19 bases left between them.